The 31 T cell receptor beta chains below all came from one sample that was sequenced in a study of control samples from healthy donors and cancer patients. Clones were sequenced by immunoSEQ multiplex PCR, and TCRdb holds only the in-frame ones, with some missing. The table lists fewer than 200,000 clones, 88% of them singletons. Sequencing used blood. The receptors were gathered from a woman aged 25 to 45 in good health.

The chain couples TRBV7-2 to TRBJ2-5, with 11 positions matching TRBD2. The CDR3 length is 15 residues. Germline lookup yields CDR1 SGHTA and CDR2 FQGNSA. The trim removed 5 bases at V and 7 bases at J, leaving 9 bases unmatched. The CDR3 DNA reads TGTGCCAGCAGCCCGGGACTAGCGGTTGCAAGGACCCAGTACTTC. The encoded protein is CASSPGLAVARTQYF.

V is TRBV7-9 and J is TRBJ2-5, with 8 nucleotides matching TRBD2. Germline-derived CDR1 and CDR2 are SEHNR and FQNEAQ (reference sequence). Trimming cost V 7 bases and J 1 base; bases outside gene matches: 8. The CDR3 extends over 15 amino acids. The CDR3, as DNA: TGTGCCAGCACCGACACTAGCGGTGTCCAAGAGACCCAGTACTTC. Translation gives CASTDTSGVQETQYF.

The J gene is TRBJ1-1, the V gene TRBV19; D remains ambiguous. This CDR3 is built from 12 residues. V lost 8 bases to trimming and J lost 1 base, with 8 bases between them. Germline-derived CDR1 and CDR2 are LNHDA and SQIVND (reference sequence). The CDR3: CASSYWNTEAFF. CDR3 in DNA: TGTGCCAGTTCGTATTGGAACACTGAAGCTTTCTTT.

The rearrangement links TRBV6-1 to TRBJ1-2; 11 bases are a match to TRBD1. Germline CDR1 and CDR2: MNHNS and SASEGT. The CDR3 has 14 residues. V lost 3 bases and J lost 5; bases outside the gene matches: 2. The CDR3 loop is CASSEGTGGYGYTF. The CDR3 DNA is TGTGCCAGCAGTGAGGGGACAGGGGGGTATGGCTACACCTTC.

The chain combines TRBV4-1 with TRBJ2-5, with 12 bases identical to TRBD2. V was clipped by 4 bases and J by 9 bases; unmatched bases: 9. The CDR3 is 15 residues long. From germline, CDR1 is MGHRA and CDR2 YSYEKL. DNA for the CDR3: TGCGCCAGCAGCCCGACTAGCGGGAGATTGGGGGCCCAGTACTTC. Translating it yields CASSPTSGRLGAQYF.

This chain connects TRBV6-1 to TRBJ1-6; 9 bases match TRBD1. The CDR3 contains 15 residues. V lost 0 bases and J lost 7; bases outside the gene matches: 1. CDR1 MNHNS and CDR2 SASEGT come from the germline V gene. CDR3 coding DNA: TGTGCCAGCAGTGAAGCGGGACAGGGCAATTCACCCCTCCACTTT. Residues: CASSEAGQGNSPLHF.

The chain uses TRBV2 and TRBJ2-7; D is unresolved. Germline CDR1 and CDR2: SNHLY and FYNNEI. CDR3 length: 13 residues. V was cut by 0 bases and J by 3 bases, with 6 bases left in between. The CDR3 DNA reads as TGTGCCAGCAGTGAAGCGAACGGCTACGAGCAGTACGTC. Protein product: CASSEANGYEQYV.

The chain carries TRBV4-2 and TRBJ1-2; D unclear. In germline, CDR1 is LGHNA, CDR2 YNFKEQ. The CDR3 covers 11 residues. The germline V and J ends were trimmed by 3 bases and 6 bases, with 5 bases remaining between them. The chain's CDR3 is CASSQRDGYTF. The CDR3 region has the DNA TGTGCCAGCAGCCAGAGAGATGGCTACACCTTC.

The chain combines TRBV7-9 with TRBJ2-3; D ambiguous. Germline CDR1 reads SEHNR; CDR2 reads FQNEAQ (reference sequence). This CDR3 is built from 12 residues. V dropped 1 base and J dropped 5 bases, with 4 bases sitting between them. In DNA form, the CDR3 reads TGTGCCAGCAGCTTAGGACGAGATACGCAGTATTTT. Translating gives CASSLGRDTQYF.

The genes are TRBV10-3 and TRBJ2-1; 10 bases map to TRBD1. Germline trimming cut 5 bases from V and 8 bases from J; bases unmatched to any gene: 6. Germline V gives CDR1 ENHRY, CDR2 SYGVKD. The CDR3 loop spans 14 amino acids. CDR3: CAISPGQGDDEQFF. The CDR3 DNA reads TGTGCCATCAGTCCTGGACAGGGGGACGATGAGCAGTTCTTC.

V is TRBV7-8 and J is TRBJ1-3; tentatively, D is TRBD1 (5 bases). The CDR3 totals 12 residues. Trimming pared 11 bases from V and 1 base from J, leaving 9 bases between. The germline V gene has CDR1 SGHVS and CDR2 FQNEAQ. CDR3 in amino acids: CAGGGSGNTIYF. DNA of the CDR3: TGTGCCGGCGGGGGGTCTGGAAACACCATATATTTT. The whole variable domain, filled in from reference TRBV7-8 and TRBJ1-3, reads GAGVSQSPRYKVAKRGQDVALRCDPISGHVSLFWYQQALGQGPEFLTYFQNEAQLDKSGLPSDRFFAERPEGSVSTLKIQRTQQEDSAVYLCAGGGSGNTIYFGEGSWLTVV.

This chain connects TRBV5-1 to TRBJ2-2; TRBD1 aligns across 11 bases. The CDR3 runs 19 residues. J gave up 3 bases and V 4 bases, and 14 bases lay outside the gene matches. Germline loops: CDR1 SGHRS, CDR2 YFSETQ. CDR3 protein: CASSPRTRGQGVYTGELFF. DNA of the CDR3: TGCGCCAGCAGCCCTCGCACCCGGGGACAGGGGGTGTACACCGGGGAGCTGTTTTTT.

This clone has more than one count but fewer than ten. The V call is TRBV27, the J call TRBJ1-3; D call uncertain. Trimming removed 0 bases from V and 5 bases from J, with 11 bases in between. Germline V gene sequence: CDR1 MNHEY, CDR2 SMNVEV (reference sequence). This CDR3 has 15 amino acids. This chain's CDR3 is CASSLSWVSRNTIYF. DNA of the CDR3: TGTGCCAGCAGTTTATCCTGGGTCAGCCGAAACACCATATATTTT.

The chain has TRBV7-2 and TRBJ2-3, with 12 bases fitting TRBD2. This CDR3 is built from 18 residues. Trimming at V came to 3 bases and at J to 2 bases, leaving 9 bases not matched to a gene. Germline lookup yields CDR1 SGHTA and CDR2 FQGNSA. The CDR3 region is CASSLRLAGDQNTDTQYF. DNA of the CDR3: TGTGCCAGCAGCTTGAGACTAGCGGGGGACCAAAACACAGATACGCAGTATTTT. Combining the CDR3 with reference TRBV7-2 and TRBJ2-3 gives the whole variable domain GAGVSQSPSNKVTEKGKDVELRCDPISGHTALYWYRQSLGQGLEFLIYFQGNSAPDKSGLPSDRFSAERTGGSVSTLTIQRTQQEDSAVYLCASSLRLAGDQNTDTQYFGPGTRLTVL.

J is TRBJ2-2 and V is TRBV9; no clear D gene. CDR3 length: 13 residues. Germline CDR1 is SGDLS and CDR2 is YYNGEE. Trimming stripped 3 bases from V and 4 bases from J, with 7 bases between. The CDR3 DNA reads as TGTGCCAGCAGCGACGACGGCACCGGGGAGCTGTTTTTT. Translating gives CASSDDGTGELFF.

The chain is built from TRBV7-2 and TRBJ2-1, with 7 bases fitting TRBD1. The junction had 12 bases not matched to a gene; V was cut back by 8 bases and J by 5 bases. CDR1 is SGHTA, CDR2 FQGNSA, per germline. The length of the CDR3 is 15 residues. Here the CDR3 reads CASGIRDSGNNEQFF. CDR3 coding DNA: TGTGCCAGCGGCATCAGGGACAGCGGAAACAATGAGCAGTTCTTC.

The chain couples TRBV27 to TRBJ2-2, with 16 positions matching TRBD2. Trimming cost V 3 bases and J 6 bases; bases outside gene matches: 1. Germline loops: CDR1 MNHEY, CDR2 SMNVEV (reference sequence). CDR3 length equals 16 residues. CDR3 coding DNA: TGTGCCAGCAGTTTCGGGACTAGCGGGGGGGCCGGGGAGCTGTTTTTT. Its protein is CASSFGTSGGAGELFF.

The chain carries TRBV27 and TRBJ2-3; 9 bases match TRBD1. Trimming cost V 5 bases and J 6 bases; bases outside gene matches: 9. The germline gives CDR1 MNHEY, CDR2 SMNVEV (reference sequence). The CDR3 is 15 residues long. The chain's CDR3 is CASSPGTGNSDTQYF. DNA of the CDR3: TGTGCCAGCAGTCCTGGGACAGGGAACTCTGATACGCAGTATTTT.

V and J are TRBV2 and TRBJ1-2, with TRBD1 as a possible D gene (6 bases). CDR1 is SNHLY, CDR2 FYNNEI, per germline. The V end lost 11 bases, the J end lost 1 base, and 14 bases lay between the germline ends. CDR3 length: 13 amino acids. In DNA form, the CDR3 reads TGTGCCGGGACCCTGGACAGTAACTATGGCTACACCTTC. Its translation: CAGTLDSNYGYTF.

V usage is TRBV6-5 and J usage is TRBJ2-1, with 10 positions matching TRBD2. After removal of 0 bases from V and 5 bases from J, the junction contained 4 bases not matched to a gene. The germline V gene encodes CDR1 MNHEY and CDR2 SVGAGI. The CDR3 extends over 16 amino acids. This CDR3 reads CASSYSLAGAHNEQFF. CDR3 DNA sequence: TGTGCCAGCAGTTACTCCCTAGCGGGAGCACACAATGAGCAGTTCTTC.

CDR3 in DNA: TGTGCCAGCAGCTTAAGCGACAGGGGGCTGGTAGGCTATGGCTACACCTTC. Its protein product is CASSLSDRGLVGYGYTF. The chain couples TRBV7-2 to TRBJ1-2; 10 bases align to TRBD1. The CDR3 spans 17 residues. Germline V gene data show CDR1 as SGHTA and CDR2 as FQGNSA. The ends lost 2 bases at V and 4 bases at J; junction bases unmatched: 10.

This rearrangement joins TRBV18 to TRBJ1-3; maybe TRBD1 (6 bases). From germline, CDR1 is KGHSH and CDR2 LQKENI. The V and J ends lost 5 bases and 4 bases respectively, with 15 bases between them. This CDR3 spans 15 amino acids. The CDR3 loop reads CASSMGHGTGNTIYF. The CDR3 bases are TGTGCCAGCTCAATGGGACACGGCACCGGAAACACCATATATTTT.

The rearrangement links TRBV5-4 to TRBJ2-1, with 9 bases fitting TRBD2. Germline V gene data show CDR1 as SGHNT and CDR2 as YYREEE (reference sequence). The CDR3 spans 14 residues. The V and J ends lost 0 bases and 12 bases, in that order; junction bases with no gene match: 7. As DNA, the CDR3 is TGTGCCAGCAGCTTGGGGCGGGAGGGCGTTAGGCAGTTCTTC. Amino acids: CASSLGREGVRQFF.

The chain carries TRBV5-1 and TRBJ1-1, with D maybe TRBD1 (6 bases). The V and J ends lost 3 bases and 1 base respectively, with 10 bases between them. Germline V gives CDR1 SGHRS, CDR2 YFSETQ. CDR3 length: 14 residues. DNA for the CDR3: TGCGCCAGCAGCTCCTTACAGGGGAACACTGAAGCTTTCTTT. Amino acids: CASSSLQGNTEAFF.

The chain links TRBV5-6 to TRBJ2-7, with TRBD2 matching over 12 bases. With 6 bases clipped from V and 0 bases from J, the junction kept 4 bases outside the gene matches. Germline-derived CDR1 and CDR2 are SGHDT and YYEEEE. The CDR3 consists of 15 residues. CDR3 bases: TGTGCCAGCAAAGAGACTAGCGGGAGCTCCTACGAGCAGTACTTC. Translated: CASKETSGSSYEQYF.

The sample holds one count of this clone. This chain joins TRBV24-1 and TRBJ1-4; D is uncertain. This CDR3 region has 13 residues. The V end lost 2 bases, the J end lost 10 bases, and 10 bases lay between the germline ends. The germline gives CDR1 KGHDR, CDR2 SFDVKD. CDR3 sequence: CATSDSGFGKLFF. The CDR3, as DNA: TGTGCCACCAGTGATTCGGGGTTTGGAAAACTGTTTTTT.

The V and J genes are TRBV20-1 and TRBJ2-1; no firm D call. Germline V CDR1 and CDR2: DFQATT, SNEGSKA (reference sequence). V lost 3 bases and J 2 bases, leaving 14 bases between the germline ends. The CDR3 extends over 15 amino acids. The CDR3 sequence: CSASHVGSAYNEQFF. Here the CDR3 DNA reads TGCAGTGCTAGTCACGTGGGGTCTGCCTACAATGAGCAGTTCTTC.

The rearrangement joins TRBV28 to TRBJ1-1, with 7 nucleotides matching TRBD1. J gave up 2 bases and V 2 bases, and 8 bases lay outside the gene matches. The CDR3 is made up of 16 amino acids. Germline loops: CDR1 MDHEN, CDR2 SYDVKM. CDR3 nucleotide sequence: TGTGCCAGCAGTTTAGGGGGACAGCCCGGAAACACTGAAGCTTTCTTT. Translating it yields CASSLGGQPGNTEAFF.

The V and J genes are TRBV19 and TRBJ2-1, with D possibly TRBD2 on 6 matching bases. Germline CDR1 reads LNHDA; CDR2 reads SQIVND (reference sequence). The CDR3 has 14 residues. With 5 bases removed from V and 8 bases from J, the gap between germline ends came to 16 bases. The CDR3 coding sequence is TGTGCCAGTAGTCCCGGGGGAGTATTGGATGAGCAGTTCTTC. Translated, it gives CASSPGGVLDEQFF.

This chain joins TRBV2 and TRBJ1-3, with 9 bases fitting TRBD1. J lost 6 bases, V lost 10 bases, and 10 bases had no gene match. Per the germline V gene, CDR1 is SNHLY and CDR2 is FYNNEI. There are 14 residues in the CDR3. The CDR3 nucleotides read TGTGCCACGCGACCGGGACAGGGAGTAAACACCATATATTTT. This sequence encodes CATRPGQGVNTIYF.

V and J are TRBV27 and TRBJ2-1; 7 positions match TRBD1. The CDR3 loop spans 13 amino acids. Germline V gene lookup returns CDR1 MNHEY and CDR2 SMNVEV (reference sequence). V lost 8 bases, J lost 3 bases, and 4 bases stayed unmatched. This chain's CDR3 is CASSWDSYNEQFF. CDR3 DNA sequence: TGTGCCAGCTCTTGGGACAGCTACAATGAGCAGTTCTTC.